These 5 T cell receptor beta chains were sequenced from one sample in a study of human T cells and chemical hapten exposure. Time point given: patch test 2, 6 weeks after DPC sensitization. Regarding treatment: therapeutic diphenylcyclopropenone sensitization with weekly scalp DPC. TCRdb used MiXCR to reprocess the RACE reads, holding one entry per CDR3 protein. The table has roughly 380,000 distinct CDR3 sequences, over 6% seen once. The starting material was whole blood, obtained in connection with sensitization to the hapten diphenylcyclopropenone (DPC). The receptors were gathered from a woman between 18 and 29 years old with alopecia areata. Some clones in this sample may be carry-over from other donors' samples.

This clonotype was observed many times. The chain has TRBV4-1 and TRBJ1-2; no reliable D call. The V gene's germline CDR1 is MGHRA and CDR2 YSYEKL. The CDR3 loop spans 12 amino acids. Trimming took 4 bases from V and 5 from J, leaving 8 bases between them. Written as DNA, the CDR3 is TGCGCCAGCAGCCGTAATAAGTATGGCTACACCTTC. This translates into CASSRNKYGYTF.

In its sample, this clonotype was seen a few times. The chain recombines TRBV5-1 with TRBJ2-5, with 11 nucleotides matching TRBD2. Germline lookup yields CDR1 SGHRS and CDR2 YFSETQ. CDR3 length: 17 residues. The V segment lost 4 bases and the J segment 5 bases; nucleotides outside the gene matches: 13. The chain's CDR3 is CASSPRTSGRLRETQYF. The CDR3 DNA reads as TGCGCCAGCAGCCCTAGGACTAGCGGGCGGCTCCGCGAGACCCAGTACTTC.

A few counts support this clonotype. The V and J genes are TRBV20-1 and TRBJ2-3, with 7 bases fitting TRBD2. The CDR3 runs to 15 residues. V dropped 5 bases and J dropped 3; count of bases not matched to a gene: 11. Per germline, CDR1 DFQATT and CDR2 SNEGSKA (reference sequence). The CDR3 DNA reads as TGCAGTGCTGACCCTGCTGGGGGGGGAACAGATACGCAGTATTTT. Translation gives CSADPAGGGTDTQYF.

The rearrangement uses TRBV5-1 and TRBJ1-2; TRBD1 matches 8 bases. There are 15 residues in the CDR3. Germline assignment: CDR1 SGHRS and CDR2 YFSETQ. V was clipped by 2 bases and J by 4 bases; unmatched bases: 7. The DNA of the CDR3 is TGCGCCAGCAGCTTAGTGGACAGGGCGGGCTATGGCTACACCTTC. Translated, it gives CASSLVDRAGYGYTF.

This clonotype came up many times. The V and J genes are TRBV10-3 and TRBJ2-2, with D tentatively TRBD2 (6 bases). This CDR3 has 17 amino acids. Trimming left V 3 bases short and J 0 bases short, with 14 bases between. CDR1 and CDR2 from the germline V gene are ENHRY and SYGVKD. The CDR3 region is CAISDSRGTANTGELFF. The CDR3 DNA sequence: TGTGCCATCAGTGACTCCCGCGGGACGGCGAACACCGGGGAGCTGTTTTTT.